This T cell receptor (beta chain) was recovered during a study of blood T cell repertoires in COVID-19. Germline assignment: CDR1 SGHDT and CDR2 YYEEEE. Unmatched junction bases numbered 8, after V lost 0 bases and J lost 9 bases. This CDR3 contains 16 residues. As originally analysed: Amplification with reference gene primers provided the estimates of nucleated cell counts. The table came from immunoSEQ multiplex PCR; TCRdb's copy has only in-frame clones and leaves some out. From that table come the V and J calls and clone size; the DNA was used to work out D and trimming. This sample yields over 400,000 clones, of which 75% to 90% are seen a single time; 1.4% belongs to the top ten.

The rearrangement uses TRBV5-6 and TRBJ1-6, with 8 bases matching TRBD1. This TCR was sampled from a woman in her twenties or thirties with active or convalescent COVID-19. The specimen was peripheral blood. This chain's CDR3 is CASSLVEGQGFSPLHF. Here the CDR3 DNA reads TGTGCCAGCAGCTTGGTGGAAGGACAGGGCTTTTCACCCCTCCACTTT. The whole variable domain, remainder taken from reference TRBV5-6 and TRBJ1-6, is DAGVTQSPTHLIKTRGQQVTLRCSPKSGHDTVSWYQQALGQGPQFIFQYYEEEERQRGNFPDRFSGHQFPNYSSELNVNALLLGDSALYLCASSLVEGQGFSPLHFGNGTRLTVT.